The entry that follows covers one T cell receptor (beta chain) sequence. Its antigen target is currently unknown. One base away there is no much larger clone; base qualities are not given. The data belong to a study of regulatory T cells in long-lasting Graves disease listed by TCRdb under 2021. About the full investigation: Patients with newly diagnosed Graves' disease had been on antithyroid drugs for under 3 months. Patients with persistent Graves' disease were compared with patients with newly diagnosed Graves' disease using TCR sequencing and RNA sequencing of peripheral blood. The study was conducted in China and was registered as a clinical trial. TCR sequencing covered 13 persistent and 20 newly diagnosed Graves' disease patients, some 35 samples in total.

Library method: multiplex PCR. The sequencing machine was an Illumina HiSeq 4000. To build TCR beta libraries, CDR3 regions were amplified by Arm-PCR using iRepertoire HTBI primers. Before sequencing, the PCR products underwent gel purification. Regarding the original processing steps: Gene usage analysis of CDR3 amino acid clonotypes used the approximately 62 TRBV and 14 to 15 TRBJ segments found across samples. COPE and FqMerger were used to merge the filtered high-quality paired reads into contigs. Contigs were aligned with BLAST to IMGT TRBV, TRBD and TRBJ reference genes, and CDR3 was defined per IMGT. Any clonotype with a frequency above 0.1% was classified as a highly expanded clone. Shannon entropy served as the measure of repertoire diversity, while the Gini coefficient captured V-J evenness. A clonotype was considered public if more than one individual shared it. TCRdb redid the processing of the public reads, applying fastp at Q25 and MiXCR, and retained in-frame beta chains. Each record represents a unique CDR3 protein, reported with the most common genes and DNA among its rows. TCRdb assigned the V and J calls; the authors' analysis was not used. This sample gives about 500,000 distinct CDR3 sequences in total; 15% to 20% of them show up just once. The ten top clones hold 9% to 15% of the sample.

This specimen's time point label, per the study, means: newly diagnosed GD, antithyroid drugs for less than 3 months. For both TCR sequencing and RNA sequencing, RNA was extracted from PBMCs in TRIzol. The diagnosis of Graves' disease was made according to American Thyroid Association guidelines. The patients came from an endocrinology department in Xi'an, China. From each patient, around 9 milliliters of peripheral blood was collected into an EDTA anticoagulant tube. Ficoll Paque Plus density gradient separation was used to isolate PBMCs, and no further T cell sorting was done. An Agilent 2100 Bioanalyzer and agarose gel were used to check RNA quality, and a NanoDrop 2000 was used to measure RNA concentration. The germline V gene encodes CDR1 DFQATT and CDR2 SNEGSKA (reference sequence). Reading from cysteine to phenylalanine, the CDR3 counts 18 amino acids. CDR3 DNA only is kept here, 54 bases in frame from base 1.

Overall study results and their limits: TRBV28, TRBJ1-2 and TRBJ2-5 were preferentially used in persistent disease, while TRBV20-1 and TRBJ2-1 were favored in newly diagnosed disease. Patients with persistent disease shared more public clonotypes (about 2,500) than newly diagnosed patients did (more than 900). Sequencing and analysis were restricted to the TCR beta chain. The study examined only peripheral blood because the primary lesion, thyroid tissue, could not be accessed. Persistent Graves' disease patients showed lower TCR Shannon entropy and fewer highly expanded clones than newly diagnosed patients, suggesting clonal expansion. As a limitation, the authors acknowledged that the small sample size may reduce accuracy.

This same sample was also taken into another study, of T cells in Graves' hyperthyroidism and ophthalmopathy. As noted in the second study: Stable Graves' hyperthyroidism was defined as the absence of progression to ophthalmopathy over 18 months of follow-up. Hyperthyroidism patients were newly diagnosed, had a disease duration of under 2 months, and were aged 18 to 65 years. Exclusion was applied to patients with uncontrolled infections, other autoimmune diseases, pregnancy or lactation. Diagnoses were established on the basis of clinical symptoms, serum thyroxine and TRAb, thyroid ultrasound, and orbital computed tomography. A first-round RT-PCR of the TCR CDR3 used the HTBI primer set with the Qiagen OneStep RT-PCR kit. Most expanded thyroid clonotypes (frequency above 0.001) were also detected in blood, suggesting blood repertoires may reflect thyroid immune responses. A 13 V-J signature model separated ophthalmopathy from stable hyperthyroidism, with roughly 88% sensitivity and 81% to 83% specificity in cross-validation and 80%/75% in testing. During validation, the model predicted progression to ophthalmopathy a median of roughly six months ahead of onset, with almost 71% sensitivity and roughly 72% specificity. TCR V-J signatures able to tell the groups apart were searched for in a discovery cohort of approximately 95 patients, of whom under 45 had Graves' ophthalmopathy and about 60 had stable Graves' hyperthyroidism. An independent validation cohort of 18 to 20 hyperthyroidism patients and some 15 patients who later progressed to ophthalmopathy tested prospective prediction of ophthalmopathy. The approximately 90 discovery patients were randomly split 7:3 into training and test sets. Thyroid tissue and blood T-cell repertoires from about six Graves' hyperthyroidism patients were also compared in the study. Once sampling was done, hyperthyroidism patients were given methimazole at a starting dose of 30 mg daily, whereas ophthalmopathy patients were given high-dose intravenous methylprednisolone. The libraries were constructed in a second round of multiplex PCR and then size-selected and purified. Sequencing of the libraries was done on an Illumina HiSeq2000 using paired-end 100 bp reads. SOAPnuke was used to process the raw data, throwing out any read that contained adapters or uncalled bases, had a mean Phred below 15, or lacked an exact constant-primer or identifier match. COPE v1.2.5 was used to merge the high-quality paired reads, and each unique nucleotide sequence was defined as a clonotype. Clonotypes were aligned to IMGT TRBV, TRBD and TRBJ reference segments using MiTCR v1.1. Analysis was restricted to V-J combinations with a frequency above 0.0001, which covered 99.2% of repertoires. The TCS score was defined as F50 (clonal expansion) divided by E x V (chaos), with BLOSUM62-based TCRdist calculated between CDR3 peptides within each V-J. Welch's t-statistics and random forest reduced roughly 530 V-J features to about 13, which were used in a naive Bayes classifier (R e1071). No statistical method was used to fix the sample size in advance, and group allocation was not hidden from the investigators. TCR Vbeta CDR3 sequencing of approximately 140 peripheral blood samples (over 40 ophthalmopathy, around 80 hyperthyroidism and around 17 progressor patients) is reported in the paper.

The specimen was peripheral blood mononuclear cells (PBMCs), collected at new diagnosis, from a patient treated with antithyroid drugs. This TCR was recovered from a man aged 35-49 years with Graves disease. Donor details come from another sample of the same person, matched by shared clones. This receptor chain uses TRBV20-1 and TRBJ2-1; 14 bases in the middle match TRBD2. The assigned J gene may be wrong: the sequence end matches TRBJ2-5 better. The nucleotides are TGCAGTGCTAGAGGCGGGGGACTAGCGGGAGTTCTAAAAGAGACCCAGTACTTC. Its product reads: CSARGGGLAGVLKETQYF.